A selection of T cell receptor beta chains follows, all from one sample in a study of blood T cell repertoires in COVID-19. Measured with immunoSEQ multiplex PCR; TCRdb has only the in-frame clones, and not every one. The sample shows under 140,000 clones, 76% of them seen only once. What was sequenced was peripheral blood. Receptors originate from a woman aged 80 or older with acute or convalescent COVID-19. Both conserved end residues are part of each CDR3. Fields, in order: CDR3 DNA, CDR3 protein, clone size, D gene, V gene, J gene, CDR3 length. D genes are given only for firm matches. Expanded clones are given a class, and other clones once, few, many or no size at all.

CDR3nt: TGTGCCAGCAGCTTAAGGGTAGCGGGGAACACAGATACGCAGTATTTT
CDR3aa: CASSLRVAGNTDTQYF
abundance: NA
d_gene: TRBD2
v_gene: TRBV11-1
j_gene: TRBJ2-3
len: 16

CDR3nt: TGCGCCAGCAGCCGGGACAGCTCCTACAATGAGCAGTTCTTC
CDR3aa: CASSRDSSYNEQFF
abundance: NA
d_gene: TRBD1
v_gene: TRBV5-1
j_gene: TRBJ2-1
len: 14

CDR3nt: TGTGCCAGCTCCAATTCAGGGGTCGATGAGCAGTTCTTC
CDR3aa: CASSNSGVDEQFF
abundance: NA
d_gene: NA
v_gene: TRBV18
j_gene: TRBJ2-1
len: 13

CDR3nt: TGTGCCAGCAGCCAAGAAGGGGGGGCGGGCAGGCCAATACCCGAAAAACTGTTTTTT
CDR3aa: CASSQEGGAGRPIPEKLFF
abundance: once
d_gene: NA
v_gene: TRBV4-2
j_gene: TRBJ1-4
len: 19

CDR3nt: TGTGCCATCTCACGGGACAGGGCGTTCAATGAGCAGTTCTTC
CDR3aa: CAISRDRAFNEQFF
abundance: NA
d_gene: TRBD1
v_gene: TRBV28
j_gene: TRBJ2-1
len: 14

CDR3nt: TGCGCCAGCAGCCAAGCACTAGCGGGAAGCACCGGGGAGCTGTTTTTT
CDR3aa: CASSQALAGSTGELFF
abundance: NA
d_gene: TRBD2
v_gene: TRBV4-1
j_gene: TRBJ2-2
len: 16

CDR3nt: TGTGCCAGCAGCCAAAAAAACGGTGGAAACACCATATATTTT
CDR3aa: CASSQKNGGNTIYF
abundance: NA
d_gene: NA
v_gene: TRBV3-1/TRBV3-2
j_gene: TRBJ1-3
len: 14

CDR3nt: TGTGCCTGGAGACGACAGGGGAACACTGAAGCTTTCTTT
CDR3aa: CAWRRQGNTEAFF
abundance: few
d_gene: TRBD1
v_gene: TRBV30
j_gene: TRBJ1-1
len: 13

CDR3nt: TGCGCCAGCACTCCCGGGACAAGGGGGAATGAGCAGTTCTTC
CDR3aa: CASTPGTRGNEQFF
abundance: NA
d_gene: NA
v_gene: TRBV5-1
j_gene: TRBJ2-1
len: 14

CDR3nt: TGTGCCTGGAGTGAGGAGGACGTCACTCAGCCCCAGCATTTT
CDR3aa: CAWSEEDVTQPQHF
abundance: many
d_gene: NA
v_gene: TRBV30
j_gene: TRBJ1-5
len: 14

CDR3nt: TGTGCCAGCAGCTCTGCCGGACTAGCGGGACTACAAGAGACCCAGTACTTC
CDR3aa: CASSSAGLAGLQETQYF
abundance: NA
d_gene: TRBD2
v_gene: TRBV5-5
j_gene: TRBJ2-5
len: 17

CDR3nt: TGTGCCAGCAGCTTAACGCCCCGGACTAGCGGGGGGTGGGGCACAGATACGCAGTATTTT
CDR3aa: CASSLTPRTSGGWGTDTQYF
abundance: NA
d_gene: TRBD2
v_gene: TRBV7-3
j_gene: TRBJ2-3
len: 20

CDR3nt: TGTGCCATCGGGACGGGGGGTAGGGACACTGAAGCTTTCTTT
CDR3aa: CAIGTGGRDTEAFF
abundance: NA
d_gene: NA
v_gene: TRBV5-4
j_gene: TRBJ1-1
len: 14

CDR3nt: TGTGCCATCAGTGGGTGGGGGCAAAAGTCGGAGGCCCAGTACTTC
CDR3aa: CAISGWGQKSEAQYF
abundance: NA
d_gene: NA
v_gene: TRBV10-3
j_gene: TRBJ2-5
len: 15

CDR3nt: TGTGCCAGTAGTATTTCGGGACAGAGCAATCAGCCCCAGCATTTT
CDR3aa: CASSISGQSNQPQHF
abundance: NA
d_gene: TRBD1
v_gene: TRBV19
j_gene: TRBJ1-5
len: 15

CDR3nt: TGTGCCAGCAGTGAAGCGCTGACAGACTACAATGAGCAGTTCTTC
CDR3aa: CASSEALTDYNEQFF
abundance: NA
d_gene: NA
v_gene: TRBV2
j_gene: TRBJ2-1
len: 15